This T cell receptor (beta chain) is drawn from a study of shared clonotypes between healthy human individuals (dated by TCRdb to the early 2020s). Background for the entire study: The cohort included a few men and a couple of women between 18 and 49 years of age. Per donor, three plates each were used for CD4 naive and CD4 memory, two for CD8 naive, and one for CD8 memory. To estimate repertoire size and how much clonotype sharing occurs between individuals, the study deeply sequenced the blood TCR repertoires of about five healthy adults. To increase sequencing depth and limit assay-specific biases, TCR repertoire library preparation and sequencing were carried out by different laboratories using diverse techniques. Each donor's leukapheresis produced roughly between roughly 0.85 and 10 billion PBMCs.

There are 14 amino acids in the CDR3, from cysteine to phenylalanine inclusive. Just the 42-base CDR3 DNA is kept, in frame starting at base 1. CDR1 is given as GTSNPN and CDR2 as SVGIG, both from the germline V gene (reference sequence). V sheds 4 bases and J sheds 2 bases, leaving 9 bases between their ends. As to this clone: This clone's antigen is unknown. There are no base qualities to consult, and no much larger clone falls within one base.

What the research found in general, with its limitations: The genetic and exposure-history diversity represented was limited by the small number of donors. Pairwise subsampling led to the expectation that sequencing depth would affect the degree of clonotype sharing among donors. Higher generation probabilities were observed for clonotypes shared by all four sorted-subset donors than for non-shared clonotypes. Only blood was sampled, and tissue TCR repertoires likely differ from those in blood. Larger estimated clonotype richness was generally found for naive subsets than for memory subsets. Even with the large sequencing depth, rarefaction of the sorted-subset datasets indicated that sequencing was incomplete. When a few donors were compared, the shared fraction of clonotypes was about 5.4% for naive CD4, around 3.6% for naive CD8, 2.3% for memory CD4, and 0.4% for memory CD8.

Using the deep immunoSEQ assay, TCR CDR3 regions were amplified from genomic DNA by multiplex PCR. For each cell subset, the extracted genomic DNA was distributed evenly across all wells of several immunoSEQ 96-well plates, and each plate served as one replicate. Each replicate PCR for sorted subsets received about 220 ng genomic DNA, equal to about 30,000 T cell genomes. The purified libraries were quantified using a Qubit 3.0 fluorometer, sized with a Bioanalyzer 2100, and then quantified again using the KAPA Library Quantification kit. Every immunoSEQ 96-well plate was sequenced on a separate single-read 150-cycle Illumina NextSeq 550 flow cell. Processing in the source paper ran as follows. The immunoSEQ output contained only junctional sequences without quality scores, so filtering could not match that applied to full-length reads. To assign V/J genes and CDR3, sequences were annotated using PyIR, a Python wrapper for IgBLAST v1.9, with IMGT germline references. Reads with weak V/J assignments (E-value above 1e-6), missing CDR3, stop codons, out-of-frame junctions, or ambiguous translated residues were removed. V3J clonotypes were defined by identical inferred V gene, J gene, and CDR3 amino acid sequence. To compute the percentage overlap between repertoires, the number of shared unique clonotypes was divided by the size of the smaller repertoire. Three approaches were used to assess repertoire richness: RTK rarefaction, the Chao1 estimator, and Recon v2.1 estimates of unobserved clonotypes. Generation probabilities were computed with OLGA for all TCRbeta clonotypes obtained by the gDNA method from several donors. Sourced from immuneACCESS, this table was stored by TCRdb with only in-frame sequences that have V and J called. A share of the clones is absent; for the studies checked, an unresolved V gene accounts for under half, and the remainder has no known explanation. V and J calls and clone size are given by that table; D and trimming were obtained from the DNA. Here the sample has a few million clones; around nine tenths occur a single time. The ten biggest clones cover around 0.15% of the sample.

The donors were healthy, HIV-negative adults who had no recently reported acute infections or vaccinations. Every donor was a Caucasian adult living in Nashville, Tennessee, USA. CD4+ T cells were enriched through magnetic negative selection, after which naive cells were positively selected on CD45RA and the remaining negative fraction served as the memory subset. Blood was collected by leukapheresis, and PBMCs were isolated by Ficoll-Histopaque density gradient centrifugation and then cryopreserved in liquid nitrogen vapor phase. Purity and quantity of every magnetically sorted T cell population were checked by analytical flow cytometry. Genomic DNA was isolated from each sorted fraction and quantified by UV absorbance on a Nanodrop 2000c.

The receptor was derived from a man younger than 30 in good health. This chain is built from TRBV30 and TRBJ1-6; the D gene is not confidently resolved. Material: naive CD4+ T cells sorted from blood. The sample's cell subset or site, from its label and the paper: CD45RA+ positively selected. CDR3 loop: CAWNDLPYNSPLHF. The nucleotide sequence reads as follows: TGTGCCTGGAACGATTTACCCTATAATTCACCCCTCCACTTT.